The rows below give T cell receptor beta chains drawn from one sample of a study of beta chain features in type 1 diabetes. The protocol was immunoSEQ multiplex PCR, while the TCRdb copy is restricted to in-frame clones and leaves out a portion. In the table there are about 250,000 clones, 13% to 15% of which are singletons. Sequencing was performed on naive CD4+ T cells from blood. The receptors were gathered from a woman aged 35 to 49 in good health. Both conserved end residues are part of each CDR3. A D gene is named only where the DNA matches it firmly. Some rows have no size entry. The others give once, few or many, or a class for an expanded clone.

TRBJ2-7 | NA | NA | TRBV6-5 | TGTGCCAGCAGTTACTCGGGGACATCCTACGAGCAGTACTTC | CASSYSGTSYEQYF
TRBJ2-7 | TRBD2 | NA | TRBV5-4 | TGTGCCAGCAGCTCCGGAAGCGTGACTAGCGGCGAGCAGTACTTC | CASSSGSVTSGEQYF
TRBJ1-6 | NA | NA | TRBV2 | TGTGCCAGCAGAACAGGGAGCTCCTATAATTCACCCCTCCACTTT | CASRTGSSYNSPLHF
TRBJ1-4 | NA | few | TRBV6-1 | TGTGCCAGCAGTGTCGACAGGACAACTAATGAAAAACTGTTTTTT | CASSVDRTTNEKLFF
TRBJ1-2 | NA | NA | TRBV5-4 | TGTGCCAGCAGCTCATCCGACCTCAGGCTCTTAGGCTACACCTTC | CASSSSDLRLLGYTF
TRBJ1-6 | TRBD1 | NA | TRBV19 | TGTGCCAGTAGTAACGACCGAACAGGGGTTTCACCCCTCCACTTT | CASSNDRTGVSPLHF
TRBJ2-3 | NA | few | TRBV6-6 | TGTGCCAGCAGCCCCTGGAGGGGCACAGATACGCAGTATTTT | CASSPWRGTDTQYF
TRBJ1-4 | TRBD1 | NA | TRBV27 | TGTGCCAGCAGTTTTGACAGGGGGCTGGGGCTTAATGAAAAACTGTTTTTT | CASSFDRGLGLNEKLFF
TRBJ2-5 | TRBD2 | NA | TRBV11-2 | TGTGCCAGCAGCTTAGTTCGGACTAGCGGGCGCCAAGAGACCCAGTACTTC | CASSLVRTSGRQETQYF
TRBJ1-6 | TRBD1 | NA | TRBV5-1 | TGCGCCAGCAGGGACAGGGGCTCGAGCTCCTATAATTCACCCCTCCACTTT | CASRDRGSSSYNSPLHF
TRBJ1-1 | TRBD1 | few | TRBV4-2 | TGTGCCAGCAGCCCACACGGAACAGGGGGGCGAAACACTGAAGCTTTCTTT | CASSPHGTGGRNTEAFF
TRBJ2-7 | TRBD1 | NA | TRBV7-6 | TGTGCCAGCAGCCCACTGGCGGGGACAGGCACCTACGAGCAGTACTTC | CASSPLAGTGTYEQYF
TRBJ2-7 | NA | few | TRBV7-2 | TGTGCCAGCAGCTTAGTGCCGGACACAGGCTACGAGCAGTACTTC | CASSLVPDTGYEQYF
TRBJ1-1 | NA | few | TRBV18 | TGTGCCAGCTCACCAGGTAGAGAAGCTTTCTTT | CASSPGREAFF
TRBJ1-3 | NA | NA | TRBV19 | TGTGCCAGTAGTCTAACGGACAGTCCTGGAAACACCATATATTTT | CASSLTDSPGNTIYF
TRBJ2-1 | TRBD2 | NA | TRBV10-3 | TGTGCCATGGGACTAGCTAGCAATGAGCAGTTCTTC | CAMGLASNEQFF
TRBJ2-1 | NA | few | TRBV18 | TGTGCCAGCTCACCGCGGGGATCGGACAATGAGCAGTTCTTC | CASSPRGSDNEQFF
TRBJ2-7 | NA | few | TRBV5-6 | TGTGCCAGCAGCCAAAGGACAAGGCGCTACGAGCAGTACTTC | CASSQRTRRYEQYF
TRBJ1-2 | TRBD1 | NA | TRBV12-5 | TGTGCTAGTGGTTTACCGGGACAGGGTTATTCTGGCTACACCTTC | CASGLPGQGYSGYTF
TRBJ2-1 | NA | NA | TRBV19 | TGTGCCAGTAGTTTCAGGTTAGATGAGCAGTTCTTC | CASSFRLDEQFF
TRBJ1-2 | NA | few | TRBV7-8 | TGTGCCAGCAGCTTCCCCCAGGGGCGCGCCTCTGATGGCTACACCTTC | CASSFPQGRASDGYTF
TRBJ2-3 | NA | few | TRBV7-2 | TGTGCCAGCAACATTAAGGGTGCGCTAGCGCGGTATTTT | CASNIKGALARYF
TRBJ1-5 | NA | many | TRBV7-9 | TGTGCCAGCAGCTTAGGAGCCGGGCAGCCCCAGCATTTT | CASSLGAGQPQHF
TRBJ2-2 | NA | NA | TRBV5-1 | TGCGCCAGCAGCTTGACCGGGACACCGAACACCGGGGAGCTGTTTTTT | CASSLTGTPNTGELFF
TRBJ2-1 | NA | few | TRBV5-1 | TGCGCCAGTAGACAGAACTTCAATGAGCAGTTCTTC | CASRQNFNEQFF
TRBJ2-3 | TRBD1 | few | TRBV10-2 | TGCGCCAATGGACAGGGGCCAGATACGCAGTATTTT | CANGQGPDTQYF
TRBJ1-1 | TRBD1 | NA | TRBV7-2 | TGTGCCAGCAGCAACGGACAGGGGGCGAACACTGAAGCTTTCTTT | CASSNGQGANTEAFF
TRBJ2-7 | TRBD2 | NA | TRBV14 | TGTGCCAGCAGACCTAGCGGTAACTACTACGAGCAGTACTTC | CASRPSGNYYEQYF
TRBJ1-3 | NA | NA | TRBV6-5 | TGTGCCAGCAGTTACTCGAGCGGGGAAATGGGAAACACCATATATTTT | CASSYSSGEMGNTIYF
TRBJ2-1 | TRBD2 | few | TRBV4-1 | TGCGCCAGCAGCCAATATCGGGGGGGGCCAAGTGGCAATGAGCAGTTCTTC | CASSQYRGGPSGNEQFF
TRBJ2-7 | NA | few | TRBV18 | TGTGCCAGCTCACGGGGCTCAGAAGACGAGCAGTACTTC | CASSRGSEDEQYF
TRBJ2-6 | NA | NA | TRBV13 | TGTGCCAGCAGCCCCTTTAGACTGGACTCTGGGGCCAACGTCCTGACTTTC | CASSPFRLDSGANVLTF
TRBJ2-3 | NA | NA | TRBV5-1 | TGCGTTCGTCGCAGGGATACAGATACGCAGTATTTT | CVRRRDTDTQYF
TRBJ2-5 | TRBD1 | NA | TRBV5-1 | TGCGCCAGCAGCTTGGAGGCAGGGGGCTGGGAGACCCAGTACTTC | CASSLEAGGWETQYF
TRBJ2-2 | NA | few | TRBV7-9 | TGTGCCAGCAGTCTTCTTCGAGGGGGGAACACCGGGGAGCTGTTTTTT | CASSLLRGGNTGELFF
TRBJ2-3 | TRBD1 | few | TRBV5-4 | TGTGCCAGCATCAAACGACAGGGGGGTTCCACAGATACGCAGTATTTT | CASIKRQGGSTDTQYF
TRBJ2-1 | TRBD2 | few | TRBV7-2 | TGTGCCAGCAGTAAGACTAGCGGGGGGGCCCCCCACAATGAGCAGTTCTTC | CASSKTSGGAPHNEQFF
TRBJ2-5 | TRBD2 | few | TRBV19 | TGTGCCAGTAGTATAGTTGCGGGGGGGCCTCAAGAGACCCAGTACTTC | CASSIVAGGPQETQYF
TRBJ2-1 | NA | NA | TRBV7-9 | TGTGCCAGCAGCTTTATGGTCAGGGGATCCTACAATGAGCAGTTCTTC | CASSFMVRGSYNEQFF
TRBJ2-2 | NA | NA | TRBV4-1 | TGCGCCAGCAGGGCAGGTGTGAACACCGGGGAGCTGTTTTTT | CASRAGVNTGELFF
TRBJ2-2 | TRBD2 | once | TRBV7-2 | TGTGCCTCAGGGAAGCGGGGGAAGAACACCGGGGAGCTGTTTTTT | CASGKRGKNTGELFF
TRBJ2-7 | NA | few | TRBV21-1 | TGTGCCAGCAGCAAGCCTACCGAGCAGTACTTC | CASSKPTEQYF
TRBJ1-2 | TRBD1 | NA | TRBV7-2 | TGTGCCAGCAGCACAAGAACAGGGGGGGCTGTTGTCAACTATGGCTACACCTTC | CASSTRTGGAVVNYGYTF
TRBJ2-7 | TRBD1 | NA | TRBV20-1 | TGCAGTTCACAGGGGCCCTACGAGCAGTACTTC | CSSQGPYEQYF
TRBJ1-2 | TRBD1 | NA | TRBV13 | TGTGCCAGCAGGGCCCTCGGTTGGCAGGGGGGCTATGGCTACACCTTC | CASRALGWQGGYGYTF
TRBJ2-3 | NA | few | TRBV5-1 | TGCGCCAGCAGCTTATTAGGGAGTACAGATACGCAGTATTTT | CASSLLGSTDTQYF
TRBJ2-5 | NA | NA | TRBV19 | TGTGCCAGTAGTATAGGAGGCCTGGAAGAGACCCAGTACTTC | CASSIGGLEETQYF
TRBJ2-2 | NA | NA | TRBV12-1 | TGTGCCAGCAGCTTTGCGGACAGTCTTAACACCGGGGAGCTGTTTTTT | CASSFADSLNTGELFF